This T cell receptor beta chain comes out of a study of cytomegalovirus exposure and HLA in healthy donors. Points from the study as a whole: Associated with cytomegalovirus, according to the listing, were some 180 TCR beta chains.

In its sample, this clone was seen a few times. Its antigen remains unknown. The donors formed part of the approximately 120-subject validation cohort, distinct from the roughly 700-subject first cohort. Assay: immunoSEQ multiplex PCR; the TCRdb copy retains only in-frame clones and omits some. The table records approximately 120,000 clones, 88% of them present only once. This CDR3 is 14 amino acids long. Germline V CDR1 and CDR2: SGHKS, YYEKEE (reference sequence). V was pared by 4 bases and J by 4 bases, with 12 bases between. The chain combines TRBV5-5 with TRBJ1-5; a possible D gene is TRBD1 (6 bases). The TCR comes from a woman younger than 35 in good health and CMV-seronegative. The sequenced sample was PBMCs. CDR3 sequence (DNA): TGTGCCAGCAGCACAGGGACACGGAATCAGCCCCAGCATTTT. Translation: CASSTGTRNQPQHF.